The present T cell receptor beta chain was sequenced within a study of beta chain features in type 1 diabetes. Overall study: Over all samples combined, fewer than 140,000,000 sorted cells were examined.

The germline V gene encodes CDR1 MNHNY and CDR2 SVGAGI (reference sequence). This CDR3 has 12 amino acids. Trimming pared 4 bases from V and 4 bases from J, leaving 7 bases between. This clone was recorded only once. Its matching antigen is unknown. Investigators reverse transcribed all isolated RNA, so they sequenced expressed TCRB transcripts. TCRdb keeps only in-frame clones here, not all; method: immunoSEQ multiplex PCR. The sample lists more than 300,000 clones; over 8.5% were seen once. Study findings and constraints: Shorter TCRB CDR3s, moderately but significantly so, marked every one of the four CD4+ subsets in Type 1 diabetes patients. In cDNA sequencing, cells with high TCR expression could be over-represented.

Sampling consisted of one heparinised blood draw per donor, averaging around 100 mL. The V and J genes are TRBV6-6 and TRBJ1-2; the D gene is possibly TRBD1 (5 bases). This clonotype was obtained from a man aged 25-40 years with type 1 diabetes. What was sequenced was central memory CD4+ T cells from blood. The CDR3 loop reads CASSSGTYGYTF. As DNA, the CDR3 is TGTGCCAGCAGTTCCGGGACCTATGGCTACACCTTC.